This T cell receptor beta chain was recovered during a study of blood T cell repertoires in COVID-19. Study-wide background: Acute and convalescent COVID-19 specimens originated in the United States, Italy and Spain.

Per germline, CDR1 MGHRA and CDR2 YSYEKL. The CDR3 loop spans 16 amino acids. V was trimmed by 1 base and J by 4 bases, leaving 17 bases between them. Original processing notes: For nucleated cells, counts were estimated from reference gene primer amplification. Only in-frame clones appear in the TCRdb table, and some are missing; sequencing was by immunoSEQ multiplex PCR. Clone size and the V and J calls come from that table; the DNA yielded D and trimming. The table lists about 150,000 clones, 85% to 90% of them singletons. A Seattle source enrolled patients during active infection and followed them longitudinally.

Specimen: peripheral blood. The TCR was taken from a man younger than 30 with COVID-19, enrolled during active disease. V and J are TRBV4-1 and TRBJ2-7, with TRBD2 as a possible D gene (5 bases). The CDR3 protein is CASSQAPLGQAYEQYF. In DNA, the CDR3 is TGCGCCAGCAGCCAAGCCCCACTAGGGCAGGCGTACGAGCAGTACTTC.